Shown below are 18 T cell receptor beta chains from a single sample sequenced in a study of T cell responses to AZD1222 COVID-19 vaccine. Repertoires were generated with immunoSEQ multiplex PCR, while TCRdb's copy carries only in-frame clones and drops some. The table records 95,000 to 130,000 clones, just under 95% of them present only once. The sample in question was peripheral blood, obtained on day 0 of AZD1222 vaccination. These receptors all stem from an adult in good health.

The J gene is TRBJ1-1, the V gene TRBV5-1; D not certain. Looked up from germline, CDR1 is SGHRS and CDR2 is YFSETQ. The CDR3 has 13 residues. V was clipped by 0 bases and J by 0 bases, with 3 bases between them. This CDR3 reads CASSLVMNTEAFF. The DNA of the CDR3 is TGCGCCAGCAGCTTGGTAATGAACACTGAAGCTTTCTTT.

The rearrangement joins TRBV2 to TRBJ1-3; 7 positions match TRBD1. The germline V gene encodes CDR1 SNHLY and CDR2 FYNNEI. The CDR3 consists of 14 residues. V dropped 6 bases and J dropped 2; count of bases not matched to a gene: 4. The CDR3 DNA reads TGTGCCAGCAGCGCGGACAGGACTGGAAACACCATATATTTT. It is translated as CASSADRTGNTIYF. Filled out from reference TRBV2 and TRBJ1-3, the complete variable domain reads EPEVTQTPSHQVTQMGQEVILRCVPISNHLYFYWYRQILGQKVEFLVSFYNNEISEKSEIFDDQFSVERPDGSNFTLKIRSTKLEDSAMYFCASSADRTGNTIYFGEGSWLTVV.

The chain is built from TRBV18 and TRBJ2-5; D ambiguous. CDR1 is KGHSH and CDR2 is LQKENI in the germline V gene. The V gene lost 2 bases and the J gene lost 2 bases, with 15 bases spanning the gap. This CDR3 has 16 amino acids. The CDR3 protein is CASSPLQVSEQETQYF. In DNA, the CDR3 is TGTGCCAGCTCACCATTGCAGGTTTCGGAGCAAGAGACCCAGTACTTC.

V and J are TRBV9 and TRBJ1-4; D is unresolved. Deletions cut 3 bases from V and 6 bases from J, with 6 bases between. Germline V gene data show CDR1 as SGDLS and CDR2 as YYNGEE. The CDR3 runs 12 residues. Written as DNA, the CDR3 is TGTGCCAGCAGCGCACTTGATGAAAAACTGTTTTTT. Its protein product is CASSALDEKLFF.

CDR3 amino acids: CASSLSGVNYGYTF. The CDR3 DNA sequence: TGTGCCAGCAGTTTATCAGGGGTCAACTATGGCTACACCTTC. This chain connects TRBV27 to TRBJ1-2; D perhaps matches TRBD1 (5 bases). This CDR3 is 14 amino acids long. V dropped 0 bases and J dropped 2 bases, with 7 bases sitting between them. CDR1 MNHEY and CDR2 SMNVEV come from the germline V gene (reference sequence).

In this sample, this clone turned up once. The chain uses TRBV7-8 and TRBJ2-7; no definite D call. This CDR3 is built from 15 residues. Trimming cost V 1 base and J 2 bases, with 12 bases left between them. The germline V gene encodes CDR1 SGHVS and CDR2 FQNEAQ. CDR3 nucleotide sequence: TGTGCCAGCAGCTTAGAGGCAGCGTGGGCCTACGAGCAGTACTTC. It is translated as CASSLEAAWAYEQYF. Full variable domain (missing parts from reference TRBV7-8 and TRBJ2-7): GAGVSQSPRYKVAKRGQDVALRCDPISGHVSLFWYQQALGQGPEFLTYFQNEAQLDKSGLPSDRFFAERPEGSVSTLKIQRTQQEDSAVYLCASSLEAAWAYEQYFGPGTRLTVT.

The chain joins TRBV6-5 to TRBJ2-2, with 7 bases matching TRBD1. Germline V lookup: CDR1 MNHEY, CDR2 SVGAGI. The CDR3 runs 14 residues. With V trimmed by 5 bases and J by 3 bases, 3 bases remained unmatched. DNA for the CDR3: TGTGCCAGCAGTAGGGACAGCGACACCGGGGAGCTGTTTTTT. Encoded protein: CASSRDSDTGELFF.

The V call is TRBV3-1 (or the pseudogene TRBV3-2), the J call TRBJ1-1; D is unresolved. V lost 2 bases to trimming and J lost 1 base, with 5 bases between them. Germline-derived CDR1 and CDR2 are LGHDT and YNNKEL (reference sequence). The CDR3 is 13 amino acids. CDR3 DNA: TGTGCCAGCAGCCAATTGGAGAACACTGAAGCTTTCTTT. Translated: CASSQLENTEAFF.

This chain links TRBV14 with TRBJ2-5, with unresolved D. This CDR3 region has 13 residues. Per germline, CDR1 SGHDN and CDR2 FVKESK. Trimming left V 2 bases short and J 1 base short, with 5 bases between. As DNA, the CDR3 is TGTGCCAGCAGCCAATTCTTCCAAGAGACCCAGTACTTC. It codes for CASSQFFQETQYF.

This clone was found a few times. The chain couples TRBV18 to TRBJ1-4; TRBD1 agrees at 7 bases. The CDR3 covers 14 residues. With 3 bases clipped from V and 2 bases from J, the junction kept 0 bases outside the gene matches. In germline, CDR1 is KGHSH, CDR2 LQKENI. In DNA, the CDR3 is TGTGCCAGCTCACCGGGACAGACTAATGAAAAACTGTTTTTT. It is translated as CASSPGQTNEKLFF.

V usage is TRBV27 and J usage is TRBJ2-1; 8 positions agree with TRBD1. This CDR3 is built from 15 residues. The germline V gene has CDR1 MNHEY and CDR2 SMNVEV (reference sequence). Trimming at V came to 6 bases and at J to 4 bases, leaving 8 bases not matched to a gene. CDR3 amino acids: CASRSRTGSYNEQFF. The CDR3 nucleotides read TGTGCCAGCAGATCGAGGACAGGGAGTTACAATGAGCAGTTCTTC.

The chain combines TRBV27 with TRBJ1-5; no definite D call. Trimming took 6 bases from V and 6 from J, leaving 9 bases between them. The CDR3 is 12 amino acids. Per the germline V gene, CDR1 is MNHEY and CDR2 is SMNVEV (reference sequence). The CDR3 sequence is CASSPPGQPQHF. CDR3 sequence (DNA): TGTGCCAGCAGCCCCCCGGGTCAGCCCCAGCATTTT.

This chain links TRBV10-1 with TRBJ2-1; D is tentatively TRBD1 or TRBD2 (5 bases each). This CDR3 has 13 residues. The germline V gene has CDR1 WNHNN and CDR2 SYGVQD (reference sequence). V was pared by 0 bases and J by 9 bases, with 9 bases between. The CDR3 DNA reads TGCGCCAGCAGTGAGTCTGGGGGTGTTGAGCAGTTCTTC. Its translation is CASSESGGVEQFF.

V usage is TRBV29-1 and J usage is TRBJ2-1; D call uncertain. Between the trimmed V and J ends, which lost 6 bases and 0 bases, there was a span of 15 bases. The germline gives CDR1 SQVTM, CDR2 ANQGSEA. CDR3 length equals 15 residues. CDR3 nucleotide sequence: TGCAGCGTACAAGGAGACCCAAGCTCCTACAATGAGCAGTTCTTC. This translates into CSVQGDPSSYNEQFF.

This chain joins TRBV5-1 and TRBJ2-7; D not certain. The germline gives CDR1 SGHRS, CDR2 YFSETQ. The CDR3 loop spans 15 amino acids. Trimming cost V 7 bases and J 2 bases, with 19 bases left between them. CDR3 sequence (DNA): TGCGCCAGCCTACGCTACCGAGAGAAGGCCTACGAGCAGTACTTC. Amino acid sequence: CASLRYREKAYEQYF.

V gene TRBV5-1 combines with J gene TRBJ1-4; D not certain. The CDR3 is 14 residues long. The germline CDR1 and CDR2 sequences are SGHRS and YFSETQ. Trimming removed 5 bases from V and 0 bases from J, with 8 bases in between. The CDR3 reads CASRKIATNEKLFF. The CDR3 DNA reads as TGCGCCAGCAGGAAGATTGCAACTAATGAAAAACTGTTTTTT. The full variable domain, in which reference TRBV5-1 and TRBJ1-4 provide the parts outside the CDR3, is KAGVTQTPRYLIKTRGQQVTLSCSPISGHRSVSWYQQTPGQGLQFLFEYFSETQRNKGNFPGRFSGRQFSNSRSEMNVSTLELGDSALYLCASRKIATNEKLFFGSGTQLSVL.

This chain uses TRBV19 with TRBJ1-1; D might be TRBD1 (5 bases). Germline V gene sequence: CDR1 LNHDA, CDR2 SQIVND (reference sequence). V lost 1 base and J 4 bases, leaving 10 bases between the germline ends. The CDR3 spans 14 residues. The CDR3 sequence is CASSIGGMGTEAFF. CDR3 coding DNA: TGTGCCAGTAGTATAGGGGGGATGGGCACTGAAGCTTTCTTT.

This chain uses TRBV19 with TRBJ1-2, with D unresolved. CDR3 size: 14 residues. Deletions cut 1 base from V and 0 bases from J, with 6 bases between. CDR1 and CDR2 (germline): LNHDA, SQIVND (reference sequence). CDR3 in amino acids: CASSIGGANYGYTF. The CDR3, as DNA: TGTGCCAGTAGTATAGGCGGGGCTAACTATGGCTACACCTTC.